This is a list of T cell receptor beta chains from one sample in a study of early T cells in non-severe SARS-CoV-2 infection. TCRdb reprocessed the 5' RACE reads via MiXCR and lists one record per CDR3 protein. The table lists about 64,000 distinct CDR3 sequences, around 12% of them singletons. Sequenced here: whole blood, sampled at baseline. The source is an adult who was a healthcare worker with PCR-confirmed SARS-CoV-2 infection or an uninfected control (not recorded which). Both conserved end residues are part of each CDR3. D genes are given only for firm matches. For some rows the clone size is stated as once, few or many, or as a class when expanded; others skip it.

J | D | size | length | V | CDR3 | DNA
TRBJ1-5 | TRBD1 | - | 16 | TRBV7-9 | CASSPGQGDSNQPQHF | TGTGCCAGCAGCCCTGGACAGGGCGATAGCAATCAGCCCCAGCATTTT
TRBJ2-3 | - | few | 15 | TRBV20-1 | CSAPGGGGASDTQYF | TGCAGTGCTCCCGGAGGGGGGGGCGCGAGCGATACGCAGTATTTT
TRBJ2-3 | TRBD2 | many | 15 | TRBV2 | CASRPLAGLTDTQYF | TGTGCCAGCAGACCGTTAGCGGGGCTGACAGATACGCAGTATTTT
TRBJ1-1 | TRBD1 | many | 12 | TRBV6-2/TRBV6-3 | CASSLTGGEAFF | TGTGCCAGCAGTTTGACAGGGGGTGAAGCTTTCTTT
TRBJ1-5 | - | many | 14 | TRBV5-5 | CASSFGGFNQPQHF | TGTGCCAGCAGCTTTGGAGGATTCAATCAGCCCCAGCATTTT
TRBJ2-2 | TRBD2 | few | 15 | TRBV6-6 | CASSLAGEYTGELFF | TGTGCCAGCAGTTTAGCGGGGGAGTACACCGGGGAGCTGTTTTTT
TRBJ2-2 | - | many | 14 | TRBV11-2 | CASSLVPVGGELFF | TGTGCCAGCAGCTTAGTCCCTGTGGGGGGGGAGCTGTTTTTT
TRBJ2-1 | - | many | 11 | TRBV3-1 | CASSLLTEQFF | TGTGCCAGCAGCCTACTGACTGAGCAGTTCTTC
TRBJ2-7 | - | many | 13 | TRBV20-1 | CSASAVTAYEQYF | TGCAGTGCTAGTGCGGTAACGGCCTACGAGCAGTACTTC
TRBJ2-7 | TRBD1 | many | 17 | TRBV12-3/TRBV12-4 | CASSLNVWDRDSYEQYF | TGTGCCAGCAGTTTAAATGTATGGGACAGGGACTCCTACGAGCAGTACTTC
TRBJ1-2 | - | many | 12 | TRBV15 | CATSGGRAGYTF | TGTGCCACCAGCGGTGGCAGGGCTGGCTACACCTTC
TRBJ2-7 | - | few | 14 | TRBV11-2 | CASSAGQITYEQYF | TGTGCCAGCAGCGCGGGACAGATCACCTACGAGCAGTACTTC
TRBJ2-4 | - | few | 16 | TRBV6-2/TRBV6-3 | CASQNRDGRLKNIQYF | TGTGCCAGCCAGAACCGGGACGGCCGACTCAAAAACATTCAGTACTTC
TRBJ1-2 | - | many | 13 | TRBV2 | CASSEADNYGYTF | TGTGCCAGCAGTGAGGCAGACAACTATGGCTACACCTTC
TRBJ2-5 | - | - | 15 | TRBV11-2 | CASSLGNSAQETQYF | TGTGCCAGCAGCTTAGGAAACAGCGCACAAGAGACCCAGTACTTC
TRBJ2-7 | - | many | 13 | TRBV3-1 | CASSPGTHYEQYF | TGTGCCAGCAGTCCCGGGACACACTACGAGCAGTACTTC
TRBJ1-4 | TRBD1 | - | 15 | TRBV6-2/TRBV6-3 | CASSYSDWDREKLFF | TGTGCCAGCAGTTACTCGGATTGGGACAGAGAAAAACTGTTTTTT
TRBJ1-1 | - | - | 13 | TRBV7-6 | CASSPPGVTEAFF | TGTGCCAGCAGCCCGCCTGGGGTCACTGAAGCTTTCTTT
TRBJ1-6 | - | medium-sized | 15 | TRBV7-2 | CASSPRSRGHSPLHF | TGTGCCAGCAGCCCCCGCTCCCGGGGGCATTCACCCCTCCACTTT
TRBJ1-4 | - | many | 16 | TRBV10-3 | CAISESAWTENEKLFF | TGTGCCATCAGTGAGTCCGCGTGGACTGAGAATGAAAAACTGTTTTTT
TRBJ2-5 | - | few | 14 | TRBV7-9 | CASSWAGTQETQYF | TGTGCCAGCAGCTGGGCGGGCACACAAGAGACCCAGTACTTC
TRBJ1-1 | - | many | 13 | TRBV18 | CASSPTQNTEAFF | TGTGCCAGCTCACCGACACAGAACACTGAAGCTTTCTTT
TRBJ1-3 | - | many | 15 | TRBV20-1 | CSARFPGSTGNTIYF | TGCAGTGCTAGATTCCCGGGCTCTACTGGAAACACCATATATTTT
TRBJ2-3 | TRBD2 | - | 15 | TRBV12-3/TRBV12-4 | CASSGLAGIGDTQYF | TGTGCCAGCAGCGGACTAGCGGGAATTGGAGATACGCAGTATTTT
TRBJ1-2 | - | - | 12 | TRBV7-9 | CASSAGLQGYTF | TGTGCCAGCAGCGCGGGACTGCAAGGCTACACCTTC
TRBJ2-3 | - | - | 13 | TRBV11-2 | CASSPPGANTQYF | TGTGCCAGCAGCCCCCCTGGTGCAAATACGCAGTATTTT
TRBJ1-2 | - | - | 13 | TRBV7-8 | CASSPQGFYGYTF | TGTGCCAGCAGCCCGCAGGGTTTTTATGGCTACACCTTC
TRBJ2-7 | - | many | 11 | TRBV2 | CARGQADEQYF | TGTGCCAGAGGCCAAGCCGACGAGCAGTACTTC
TRBJ2-2 | TRBD1 | - | 17 | TRBV9 | CASSVTTGAANTGELFF | TGTGCCAGCAGCGTAACGACAGGGGCCGCGAACACCGGGGAGCTGTTTTTT
TRBJ2-3 | TRBD1 | few | 16 | TRBV5-1 | CASSLEAGGLTDTQYF | TGCGCCAGCAGCTTGGAGGCAGGGGGCCTCACAGATACGCAGTATTTT
TRBJ2-2 | TRBD2 | - | 19 | TRBV20-1 | CSAREGGTSGRAVAGELFF | TGCAGTGCTAGAGAGGGAGGGACTAGCGGGAGGGCCGTAGCCGGGGAGCTGTTTTTT
TRBJ2-1 | - | many | 12 | TRBV20-1 | CSARESSNEQFF | TGCAGTGCTAGAGAGTCCTCCAATGAGCAGTTCTTC
TRBJ1-2 | - | - | 15 | TRBV30 | CAWSQQGAPSGGYTF | TGTGCCTGGAGTCAACAGGGAGCACCCAGTGGGGGCTACACCTTC
TRBJ2-7 | TRBD1 | - | 14 | TRBV5-1 | CASRRDSTSYEQYF | TGCGCCAGCAGACGGGACAGTACATCCTACGAGCAGTACTTC
TRBJ2-1 | - | few | 13 | TRBV6-2/TRBV6-3 | CASSWDVYNEQFF | TGTGCCAGCAGTTGGGACGTATATAATGAGCAGTTCTTC
TRBJ1-1 | - | - | 14 | TRBV29-1 | CSVEDEQPGTEAFF | TGCAGCGTTGAAGATGAACAGCCGGGGACTGAAGCTTTCTTT
TRBJ1-1 | TRBD1 | few | 13 | TRBV20-1 | CSTGTVMNTEAFF | TGCAGCACCGGGACAGTGATGAACACTGAAGCTTTCTTT
TRBJ1-2 | - | - | 14 | TRBV6-2/TRBV6-3 | CASSYDRPSYGYTF | TGTGCCAGCAGTTATGACCGGCCGAGCTATGGCTACACCTTC
TRBJ1-2 | TRBD1 | few | 15 | TRBV7-2 | CASSPQGTGGRGYTF | TGTGCCAGCAGTCCCCAGGGGACAGGAGGACGCGGCTACACCTTC
TRBJ2-7 | - | many | 16 | TRBV20-1 | CSARDRSPQTLYEQYF | TGCAGTGCTAGAGATCGGTCTCCCCAGACCCTCTACGAGCAGTACTTC
TRBJ1-5 | TRBD1 | few | 14 | TRBV3-1 | CASSRGTGDQPQHF | TGTGCCAGCAGCCGAGGGACAGGGGATCAGCCCCAGCATTTT
TRBJ1-5 | - | few | 14 | TRBV19 | CASTEGQSNQPQHF | TGTGCCAGTACAGAAGGCCAAAGCAATCAGCCCCAGCATTTT
TRBJ1-2 | - | few | 14 | TRBV12-3/TRBV12-4 | CASKPGTSHYGYTF | TGTGCCAGCAAACCAGGGACAAGCCACTATGGCTACACCTTC
TRBJ2-3 | - | few | 12 | TRBV30 | CAWSLDLGAQYF | TGTGCCTGGAGCCTCGACTTGGGGGCGCAGTATTTT
TRBJ2-7 | - | few | 15 | TRBV28 | CASGRLLNYPYEQYF | TGTGCCAGCGGCAGGCTCCTGAACTATCCCTACGAGCAGTACTTC
TRBJ2-5 | TRBD1 | many | 13 | TRBV12-3/TRBV12-4 | CASKRDSQETQYF | TGTGCCAGCAAACGGGACAGCCAAGAGACCCAGTACTTC
TRBJ1-1 | - | few | 13 | TRBV7-2 | CASGRDLNTEAFF | TGTGCCAGCGGGAGAGACCTGAACACTGAAGCTTTCTTT
TRBJ2-1 | TRBD2 | - | 16 | TRBV29-1 | CSATFAGAGTYNEQFF | TGCAGCGCCACTTTTGCGGGAGCGGGGACCTACAATGAGCAGTTCTTC
TRBJ2-7 | - | - | 16 | TRBV4-3 | CASSQDWGRNSYEQYF | TGCGCCAGCAGCCAGGACTGGGGCAGAAACTCCTACGAGCAGTACTTC
TRBJ1-2 | - | - | 16 | TRBV5-4 | CASSLKQLQIGYGYTF | TGTGCCAGCAGCCTAAAACAGCTCCAGATAGGCTATGGCTACACCTTC
TRBJ2-1 | - | few | 11 | TRBV11-3 | CASRNEVEQFF | TGTGCCAGCAGAAATGAGGTTGAGCAGTTCTTC
TRBJ1-2 | TRBD1 | few | 13 | TRBV28 | CASSLRDRDGYTF | TGTGCCAGCAGTTTACGGGACAGAGATGGCTACACCTTC
TRBJ2-3 | - | many | 18 | TRBV6-6 | CASSRDRLMSVREDTQYF | TGTGCCAGCAGCCGCGACCGATTAATGAGCGTACGGGAAGATACGCAGTATTTT